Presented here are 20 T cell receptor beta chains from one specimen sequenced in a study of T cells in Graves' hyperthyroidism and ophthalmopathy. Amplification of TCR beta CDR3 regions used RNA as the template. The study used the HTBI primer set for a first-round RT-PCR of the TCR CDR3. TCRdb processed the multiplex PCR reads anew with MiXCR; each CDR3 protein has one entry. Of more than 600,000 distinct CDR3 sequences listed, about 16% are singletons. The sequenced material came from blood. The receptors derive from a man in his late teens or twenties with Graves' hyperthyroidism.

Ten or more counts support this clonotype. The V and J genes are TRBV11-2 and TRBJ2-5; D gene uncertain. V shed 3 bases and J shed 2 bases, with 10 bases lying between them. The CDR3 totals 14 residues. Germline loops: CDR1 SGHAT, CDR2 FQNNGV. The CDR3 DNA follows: TGTGCCAGCAGCTTTAGGGTTTCGCAAGAGACCCAGTACTTC. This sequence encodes CASSFRVSQETQYF.

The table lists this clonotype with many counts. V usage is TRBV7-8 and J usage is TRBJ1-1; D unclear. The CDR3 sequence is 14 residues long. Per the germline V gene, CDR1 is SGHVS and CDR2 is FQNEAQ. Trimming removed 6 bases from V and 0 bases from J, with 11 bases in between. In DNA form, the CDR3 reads TGTGCCAGCAGGGCGGGGTGGATGAACACTGAAGCTTTCTTT. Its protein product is CASRAGWMNTEAFF.

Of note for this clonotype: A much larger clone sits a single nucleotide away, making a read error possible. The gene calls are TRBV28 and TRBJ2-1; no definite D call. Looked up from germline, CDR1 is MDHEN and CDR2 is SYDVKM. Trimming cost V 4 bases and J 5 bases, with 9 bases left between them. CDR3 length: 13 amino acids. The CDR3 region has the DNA TGTGCCAGCAGTTCCCAGGCGAACAATGAGCAGTTCTTC. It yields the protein CASSSQANNEQFF.

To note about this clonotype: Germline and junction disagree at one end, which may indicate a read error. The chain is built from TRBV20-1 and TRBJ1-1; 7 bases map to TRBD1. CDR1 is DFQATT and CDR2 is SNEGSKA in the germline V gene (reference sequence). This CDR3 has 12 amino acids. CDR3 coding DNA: TGCAGTGCTCCGGACAGGAACACTGAAGCTCTCTTT. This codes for CSAPDRNTEALF.

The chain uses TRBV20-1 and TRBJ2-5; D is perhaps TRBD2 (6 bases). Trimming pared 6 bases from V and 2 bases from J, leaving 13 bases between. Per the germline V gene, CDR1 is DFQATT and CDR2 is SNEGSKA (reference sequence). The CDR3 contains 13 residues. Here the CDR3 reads CSARSGIQETQYF. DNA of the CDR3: TGCAGTGCCCGTAGCGGTATTCAAGAGACCCAGTACTTC.

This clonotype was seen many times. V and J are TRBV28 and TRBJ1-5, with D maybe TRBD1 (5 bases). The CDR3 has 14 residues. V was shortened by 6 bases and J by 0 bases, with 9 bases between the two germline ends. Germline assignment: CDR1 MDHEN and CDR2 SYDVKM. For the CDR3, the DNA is TGTGCCAGCAGCCAGGGTTTTAGCAATCAGCCCCAGCATTTT. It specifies CASSQGFSNQPQHF.

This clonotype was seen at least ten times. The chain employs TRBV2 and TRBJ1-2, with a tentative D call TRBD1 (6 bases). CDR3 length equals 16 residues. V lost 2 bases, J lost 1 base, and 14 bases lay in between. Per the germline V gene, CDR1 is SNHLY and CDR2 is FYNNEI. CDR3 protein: CASSEPAGALNYGYTF. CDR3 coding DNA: TGTGCCAGCAGTGAACCGGCGGGGGCCCTTAACTATGGCTACACCTTC.

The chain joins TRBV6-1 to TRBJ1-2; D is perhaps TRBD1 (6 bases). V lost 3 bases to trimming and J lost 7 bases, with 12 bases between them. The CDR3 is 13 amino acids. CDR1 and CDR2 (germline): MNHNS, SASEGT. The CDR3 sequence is CASSERGAAGYTF. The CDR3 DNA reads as TGTGCCAGCAGTGAGCGGGGGGCTGCTGGCTACACCTTC.

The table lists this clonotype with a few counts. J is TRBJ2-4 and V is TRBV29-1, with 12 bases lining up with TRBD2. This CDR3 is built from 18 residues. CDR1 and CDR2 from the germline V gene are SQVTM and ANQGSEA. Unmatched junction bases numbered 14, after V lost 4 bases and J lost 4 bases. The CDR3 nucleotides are TGCAGCGTTGCAGGGGGCAGACTAGCGGGGGAGGGGAAAAACATTCAGTACTTC. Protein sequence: CSVAGGRLAGEGKNIQYF.

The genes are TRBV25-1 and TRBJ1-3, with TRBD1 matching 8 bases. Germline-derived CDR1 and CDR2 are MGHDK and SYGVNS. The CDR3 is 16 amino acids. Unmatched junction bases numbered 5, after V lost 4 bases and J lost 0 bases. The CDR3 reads CASSARGPSSGNTIYF. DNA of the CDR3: TGTGCCAGCAGTGCCAGGGGGCCCAGCTCTGGAAACACCATATATTTT.

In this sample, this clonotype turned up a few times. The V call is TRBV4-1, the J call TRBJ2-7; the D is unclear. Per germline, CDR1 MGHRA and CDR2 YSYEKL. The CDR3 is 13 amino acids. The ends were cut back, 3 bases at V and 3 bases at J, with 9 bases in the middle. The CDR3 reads CASSHQVGYEQYF. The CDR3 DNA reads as TGCGCCAGCAGCCACCAGGTTGGCTACGAGCAGTACTTC.

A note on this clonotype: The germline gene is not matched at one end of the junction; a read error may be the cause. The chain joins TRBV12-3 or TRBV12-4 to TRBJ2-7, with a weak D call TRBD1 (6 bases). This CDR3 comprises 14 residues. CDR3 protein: CAGSLLGASYEQYF. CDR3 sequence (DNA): TGTGCCGGCAGTTTACTGGGGGCTTCCTACGAGCAGTACTTC.

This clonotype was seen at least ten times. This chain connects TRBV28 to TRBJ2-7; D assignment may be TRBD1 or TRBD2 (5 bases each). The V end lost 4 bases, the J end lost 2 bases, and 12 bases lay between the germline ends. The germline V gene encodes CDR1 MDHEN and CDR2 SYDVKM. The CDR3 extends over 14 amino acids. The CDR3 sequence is CASSSPGTTYEQYF. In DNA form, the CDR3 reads TGTGCCAGCAGTTCCCCCGGGACGACCTACGAGCAGTACTTC.

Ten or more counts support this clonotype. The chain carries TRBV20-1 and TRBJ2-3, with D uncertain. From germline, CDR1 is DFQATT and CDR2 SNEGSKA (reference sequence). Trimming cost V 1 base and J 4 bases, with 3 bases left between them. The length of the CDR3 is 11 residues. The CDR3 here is CSARAPDTQYF. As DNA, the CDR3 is TGCAGTGCTAGAGCCCCAGATACGCAGTATTTT.

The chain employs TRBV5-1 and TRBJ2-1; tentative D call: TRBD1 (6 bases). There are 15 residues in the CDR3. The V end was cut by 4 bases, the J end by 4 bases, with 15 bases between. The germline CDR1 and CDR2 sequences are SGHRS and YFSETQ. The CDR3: CASSRAGAFYNEQFF. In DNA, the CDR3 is TGCGCCAGCAGCCGTGCAGGGGCTTTTTACAATGAGCAGTTCTTC. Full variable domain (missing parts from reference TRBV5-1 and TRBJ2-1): KAGVTQTPRYLIKTRGQQVTLSCSPISGHRSVSWYQQTPGQGLQFLFEYFSETQRNKGNFPGRFSGRQFSNSRSEMNVSTLELGDSALYLCASSRAGAFYNEQFFGPGTRLTVL.

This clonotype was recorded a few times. The CDR3 nucleotides read TGTGCCAGCAGTTTAGACAGAAGATTTAATCAGCCCCAGCATTTT. Encoded protein: CASSLDRRFNQPQHF. This chain connects TRBV27 to TRBJ1-5, with a tentative D call TRBD1 (5 bases). Germline V gene data show CDR1 as MNHEY and CDR2 as SMNVEV (reference sequence). The CDR3 loop spans 15 amino acids. V was clipped by 2 bases and J by 4 bases, with 12 bases between them.

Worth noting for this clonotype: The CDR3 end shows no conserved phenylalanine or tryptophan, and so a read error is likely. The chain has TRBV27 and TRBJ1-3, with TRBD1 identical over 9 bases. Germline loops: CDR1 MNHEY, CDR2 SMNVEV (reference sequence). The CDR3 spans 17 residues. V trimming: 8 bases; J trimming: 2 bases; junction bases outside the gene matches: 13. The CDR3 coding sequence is TGTGCCAGCCGAAACTCCGGGACAGGGCGGACTGGAAACACCATATATTCT. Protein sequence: CASRNSGTGRTGNTIYS.

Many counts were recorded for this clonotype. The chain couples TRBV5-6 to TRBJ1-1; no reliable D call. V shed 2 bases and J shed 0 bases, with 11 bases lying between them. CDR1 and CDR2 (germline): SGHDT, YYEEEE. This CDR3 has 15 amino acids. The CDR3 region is CASSFPGRLNTEAFF. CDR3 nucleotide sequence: TGTGCCAGCAGCTTCCCTGGCAGGCTGAACACTGAAGCTTTCTTT.

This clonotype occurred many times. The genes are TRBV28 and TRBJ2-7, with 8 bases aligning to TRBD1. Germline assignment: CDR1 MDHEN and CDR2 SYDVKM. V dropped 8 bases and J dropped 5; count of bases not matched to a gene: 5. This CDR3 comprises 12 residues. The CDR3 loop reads CASQDRGNEQYF. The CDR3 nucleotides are TGTGCCAGCCAAGACAGGGGAAACGAGCAGTACTTC.

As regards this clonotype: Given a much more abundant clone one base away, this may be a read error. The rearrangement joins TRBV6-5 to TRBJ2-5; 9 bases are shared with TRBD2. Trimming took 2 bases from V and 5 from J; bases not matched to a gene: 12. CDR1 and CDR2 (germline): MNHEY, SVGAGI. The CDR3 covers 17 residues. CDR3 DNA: TGTGCCAGCAGTTACACTACGAGACTAGCGGATCTCGAGACCCAGTACTTC. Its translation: CASSYTTRLADLETQYF.